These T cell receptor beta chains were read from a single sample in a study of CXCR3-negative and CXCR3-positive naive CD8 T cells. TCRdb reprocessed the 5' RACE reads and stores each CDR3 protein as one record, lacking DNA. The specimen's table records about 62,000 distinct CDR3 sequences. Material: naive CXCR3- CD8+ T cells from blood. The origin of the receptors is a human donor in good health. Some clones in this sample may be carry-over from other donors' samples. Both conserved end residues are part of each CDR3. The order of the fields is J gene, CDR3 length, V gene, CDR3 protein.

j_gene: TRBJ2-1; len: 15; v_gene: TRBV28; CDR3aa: CASTPLAINYNEQFF
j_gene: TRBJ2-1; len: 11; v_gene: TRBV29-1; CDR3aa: CSVPQPNEQFF
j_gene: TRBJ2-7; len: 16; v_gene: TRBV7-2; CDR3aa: CASSSGRDTQHYEQYF
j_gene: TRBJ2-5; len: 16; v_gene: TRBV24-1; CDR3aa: CATSDSRGAYQETQYF
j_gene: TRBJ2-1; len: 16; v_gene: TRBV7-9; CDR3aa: CASSSRTGSSYNEQFF
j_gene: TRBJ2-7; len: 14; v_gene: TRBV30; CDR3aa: CAWSPTGSGIEQYF
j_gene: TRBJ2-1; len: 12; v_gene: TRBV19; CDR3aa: CASSGQENEQFF
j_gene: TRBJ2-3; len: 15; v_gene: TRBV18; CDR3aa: CASSPPIPVSDTQYF
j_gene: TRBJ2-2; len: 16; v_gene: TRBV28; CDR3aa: CASSLRTVANTGELFF
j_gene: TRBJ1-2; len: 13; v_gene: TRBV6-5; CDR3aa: CASSYSIIDGYTF
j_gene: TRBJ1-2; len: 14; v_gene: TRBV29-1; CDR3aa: CSVDGTEEDYGYTF
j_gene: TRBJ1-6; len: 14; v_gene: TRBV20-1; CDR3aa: CQATRGSYNSPLHF
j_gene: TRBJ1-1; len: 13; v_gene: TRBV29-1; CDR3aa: CSVEVTGTTEAFF
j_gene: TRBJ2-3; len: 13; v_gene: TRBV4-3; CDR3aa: CASSPSEADTQYF
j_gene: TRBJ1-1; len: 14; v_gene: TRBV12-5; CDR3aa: CASGLWQPSTEAFF
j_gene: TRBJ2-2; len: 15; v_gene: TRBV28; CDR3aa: CASSSRTINTGELFF
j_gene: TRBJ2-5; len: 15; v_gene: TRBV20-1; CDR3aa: CSAARGRGESETQYF
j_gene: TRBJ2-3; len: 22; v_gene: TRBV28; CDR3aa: CASRIPPTKRLAGRIYTDTQYF
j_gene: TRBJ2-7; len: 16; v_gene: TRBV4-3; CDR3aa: CASSQEGGGPNYEQYF
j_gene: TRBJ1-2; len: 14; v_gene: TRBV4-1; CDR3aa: CASSHQDSWDGYTF
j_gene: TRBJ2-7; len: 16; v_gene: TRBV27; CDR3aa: CASSTIQGTFKYEQYF
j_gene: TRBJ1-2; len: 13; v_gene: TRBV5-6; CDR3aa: CASSGGQGGGYTF
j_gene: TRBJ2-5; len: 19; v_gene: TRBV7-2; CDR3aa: CASSDGLAGGPIMWETQYF
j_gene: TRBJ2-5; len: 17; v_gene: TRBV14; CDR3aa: CASSQAGTTFWGETQYF
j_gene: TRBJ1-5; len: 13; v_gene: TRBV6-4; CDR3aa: CASSEGSNQPQHF
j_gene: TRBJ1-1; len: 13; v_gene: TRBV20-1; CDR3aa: CSASWDLNTEAFF
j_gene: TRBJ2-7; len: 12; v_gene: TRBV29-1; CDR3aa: CSVVESSYEQYF
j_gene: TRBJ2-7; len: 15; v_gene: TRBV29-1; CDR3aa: CSVERGTGDSYEQYF
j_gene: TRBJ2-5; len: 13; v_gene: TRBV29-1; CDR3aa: CSVGQGAGETQYF
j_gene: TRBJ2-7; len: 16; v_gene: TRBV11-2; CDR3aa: CASSPLAGAGLYEQYF
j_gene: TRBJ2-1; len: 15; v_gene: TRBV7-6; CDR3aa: CASSLGAKFWDEQFF
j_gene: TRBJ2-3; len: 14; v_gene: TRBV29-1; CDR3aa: CSANLAGDTDTQYF
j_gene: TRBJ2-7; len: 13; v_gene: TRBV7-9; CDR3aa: CASSARATYEQYF
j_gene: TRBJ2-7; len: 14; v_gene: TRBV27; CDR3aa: CASSPGGASYEQYF
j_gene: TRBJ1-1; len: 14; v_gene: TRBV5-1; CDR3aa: CASSLGGVNTEAFF
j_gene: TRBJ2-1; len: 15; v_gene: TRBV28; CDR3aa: CASSLTAQGIDEQFF